This T cell receptor (beta chain) was sequenced in a study of technical replicates of blood from several donors. Method: immunoSEQ multiplex PCR; TCRdb's copy keeps in-frame clones and lacks some. The sample includes tens of thousands of clones, about 93% of them seen just once. Trimming at V came to 2 bases and at J to 4 bases, leaving 4 bases not matched to a gene. Germline CDR1 reads SGHNT; CDR2 reads YENEEA. The CDR3 sequence is 14 residues long. Sequences were obtained from T cells isolated from PBMCs. The chain couples TRBV11-3 to TRBJ1-1; TRBD1 matches 7 bases. The receptor comes from a human donor in good health. CDR3 region: CASSLKGAGTEAFF. CDR3 DNA: TGTGCCAGCAGCTTAAAGGGGGCAGGCACTGAAGCTTTCTTT.